This entry is about one T cell receptor (beta chain). Its specificity is not known. TCR beta CDR3 region amplification was performed from RNA transcripts. HTBI primers drove first-round RT-PCR of the TCR CDR3. TCRdb fed the multiplex PCR reads into MiXCR, producing one record per CDR3 protein. The sample consists of some 300,000 distinct CDR3 sequences, 10% to 15% of them appearing once. The CDR3 consists of 13 residues. CDR1 is SGHAT, CDR2 FQNNGV, per germline. Trimming took 7 bases from V and 10 from J, leaving 17 bases between them. The data were obtained in a study of T cells in Graves' hyperthyroidism and ophthalmopathy. For the study at large: Staff took peripheral blood when the initial diagnosis was made, before any treatment began. Study-level results: Most thyroid clonotypes expanded above 0.001 were also detected in blood. Model-based prediction identified ophthalmopathy a median about 7 months prior to its onset.

V usage is TRBV11-2 and J usage is TRBJ2-1; no clear D. This TCR was recovered from a woman in her twenties or thirties with Graves' hyperthyroidism that later progressed to Graves' ophthalmopathy. The specimen sequenced was blood. The chain's CDR3 is CASTRLSLPEQFF. In DNA form, the CDR3 reads TGTGCCAGCACTCGACTTTCGCTTCCGGAGCAGTTCTTC.